Below, 28 T cell receptor beta chains from the same sample are listed, as sequenced in a study of blood T cells in healthy people across ages. Sample-barcoded 5' priming and a J-beta primer mix drove a second PCR of roughly 7 to 11 cycles. One entry per CDR3 protein results from TCRdb running MiXCR on the 5' RACE reads. The data show 600,000 to 850,000 distinct CDR3 sequences, about 40% seen once. Sequenced input: blood. The source is a woman aged 60-75 years in good health.

The CDR3 reads CATTLWNEETQYF. DNA of the CDR3: TGTGCCACCACCCTATGGAATGAAGAGACCCAGTACTTC. The chain employs TRBV15 and TRBJ2-5; D unclear. V lost 7 bases and J lost 3, with 12 bases in between. This CDR3 is 13 amino acids long. Germline loops: CDR1 LNHNV, CDR2 YYDKDF (reference sequence).

This clonotype was recorded a few times. This chain uses TRBV20-1 with TRBJ2-3; D is possibly TRBD1 (5 bases). The CDR3 is 16 amino acids. CDR1 DFQATT and CDR2 SNEGSKA come from the germline V gene (reference sequence). Trimming left V 6 bases short and J 4 bases short, with 23 bases between. The CDR3 protein is CSATDRQKGIADTQYF. DNA for the CDR3: TGCAGTGCCACAGACCGACAGAAAGGGATAGCAGATACGCAGTATTTT.

In this sample, this clonotype turned up a few times. The chain uses TRBV11-2 and TRBJ2-5, with 8 bases fitting TRBD1. The V gene end was trimmed by 4 bases and the J gene end by 4 bases; junction bases not matched to a gene: 2. The CDR3 spans 13 residues. CDR1 and CDR2 (germline): SGHAT, FQNNGV. The CDR3, as DNA: TGTGCCAGCAGCTACGGACAGGGAGAGACCCAGTACTTC. Protein product: CASSYGQGETQYF.

This chain connects TRBV29-1 to TRBJ2-4; TRBD1 is a possible D gene (6 bases). The tail of the sequence fits TRBJ2-7 better, so the J call may be wrong. Germline CDR1 SQVTM, CDR2 ANQGSEA. CDR3 size: 14 residues. The CDR3 DNA is TGCAGCGTTGAAAGGGGGTCAGGGTTGAACGAGCAGTACTTC. This encodes CSVERGSGLNEQYF.

V usage is TRBV28 and J usage is TRBJ1-3; D perhaps matches TRBD1 (6 bases). This CDR3 is 14 amino acids long. The germline gives CDR1 MDHEN, CDR2 SYDVKM. V lost 10 bases and J lost 5, with 18 bases in between. In DNA form, the CDR3 reads TGTGCCACAAATACGGGGGCTTTCAGAAACACCATATATTTT. Encoded protein: CATNTGAFRNTIYF.

This clonotype has ten or more counts. The DNA for the CDR3 is TGTGCCAGCAGCTTGGCGGTAATCACAGATACGCAGTATTTT. Translated, it gives CASSLAVITDTQYF. The V gene is TRBV7-6, the J gene TRBJ2-3; no clear D. The CDR3 has 14 residues. V was clipped by 3 bases and J by 2 bases, with 9 bases between them. Germline values: CDR1 SGHVS, CDR2 FNYEAQ.

The CDR3 coding sequence is TGTGCCAGCAGTAGGACACTGGAAGAGACCCAGTACTTC. Its translation: CASSRTLEETQYF. The rearrangement joins TRBV12-3 or TRBV12-4 to TRBJ2-5, with TRBD1 as a possible D gene (5 bases). The CDR3 runs to 13 residues. V dropped 5 bases and J dropped 3 bases, with 10 bases sitting between them.

The chain joins TRBV7-2 to TRBJ2-7, with D possibly being TRBD2 (5 bases). The ends were cut back, 5 bases at V and 2 bases at J, with 13 bases in the middle. This CDR3 is built from 14 residues. Looked up from germline, CDR1 is SGHTA and CDR2 is FQGNSA. The CDR3 DNA is TGTGCCAGCAGCCCGGGAAGCCTCACCTACGAGCAGTACTTC. This gives the protein CASSPGSLTYEQYF.

In nucleotides, the CDR3 is TGTGCCAGCAGCGTAGGGACAGGGGGAGATGGCTACACCTTC. Translated, it gives CASSVGTGGDGYTF. The genes are TRBV9 and TRBJ1-2; 10 bases map to TRBD1. Germline V gene data show CDR1 as SGDLS and CDR2 as YYNGEE. The CDR3 is made up of 14 amino acids. The trim removed 0 bases at V and 6 bases at J, leaving 2 bases unmatched.

The gene calls are TRBV6-1 and TRBJ2-6; tentative D call: TRBD1 (5 bases). The CDR3 is 17 amino acids. Trimming removed 6 bases at V and 0 bases at J, with 15 bases between. Germline-derived CDR1 and CDR2 are MNHNS and SASEGT. CDR3 bases: TGTGCCAGCAGGGGGCCGCTATCCTCCTCTGGGGCCAACGTCCTGACTTTC. Protein product: CASRGPLSSSGANVLTF.

The V gene is TRBV29-1, the J gene TRBJ2-7; 13 positions agree with TRBD2. Trimming removed 3 bases from V and 5 bases from J; junction bases left unmatched: 4. CDR3 size: 14 residues. Germline-derived CDR1 and CDR2 are SQVTM and ANQGSEA. Here the CDR3 DNA reads TGCAGCGTTGAGGAACTAGCGGGAGGGGACGAGCAGTACTTC. This encodes CSVEELAGGDEQYF.

J is TRBJ2-1 and V is TRBV28, with 10 bases that match TRBD1. CDR1 MDHEN and CDR2 SYDVKM come from the germline V gene. There are 11 residues in the CDR3. Germline trimming cut 2 bases from V and 15 bases from J; bases unmatched to any gene: 1. For the CDR3, the DNA is TGTGCCAGCAGTTTAGGGGACAGGGGGTTCTTC. It encodes CASSLGDRGFF.

The chain is built from TRBV28 and TRBJ2-7, with 8 bases identical to TRBD2. After removal of 5 bases from V and 0 bases from J, the junction contained 6 bases not matched to a gene. This CDR3 spans 15 amino acids. Germline V gene data show CDR1 as MDHEN and CDR2 as SYDVKM. For the CDR3, the DNA is TGTGCCAGCAGTGCGAGTAGCGGGGACTCCTACGAGCAGTACTTC. It encodes CASSASSGDSYEQYF.

The table lists this clonotype with a few counts. The chain carries TRBV5-6 and TRBJ2-1, with D maybe TRBD1 (6 bases). With 0 bases removed from V and 0 bases from J, the gap between germline ends came to 13 bases. Per the germline V gene, CDR1 is SGHDT and CDR2 is YYEEEE. The CDR3 has 17 amino acids. The CDR3 bases are TGTGCCAGCAGCTTGGGTATTGGGGGCCGCTCCTACAATGAGCAGTTCTTC. It specifies CASSLGIGGRSYNEQFF.

The genes are TRBV6-6 and TRBJ2-4; D remains unclear. The length of the CDR3 is 15 residues. Trimming stripped 3 bases from V and 0 bases from J, with 9 bases between. Germline CDR1 MNHNY, CDR2 SVGAGI (reference sequence). The CDR3 loop reads CASSYQERAKNIQYF. The CDR3 coding sequence is TGTGCCAGCAGTTATCAGGAACGAGCCAAAAACATTCAGTACTTC.

This chain links TRBV20-1 with TRBJ2-7; D is undetermined. The end of the DNA aligns better with TRBJ2-1, so the J call may be wrong. CDR3 length: 12 residues. CDR1 is DFQATT, CDR2 SNEGSKA, per germline (reference sequence). The CDR3 loop is CSARDRIAEQFF. The CDR3 bases are TGCAGTGCTAGAGATAGGATAGCTGAGCAGTTCTTC.

Of note for this clonotype: Just one base apart from a much larger clone, this may be a read error. This sequence joins TRBV7-2 and TRBJ2-3; D is unresolved. CDR1 is SGHTA and CDR2 is FQGNSA in the germline V gene. V was cut by 7 bases and J by 0 bases, with 8 bases left in between. The CDR3 loop spans 13 amino acids. CDR3 protein: CASTSLSTDTQYF. In nucleotides, the CDR3 is TGTGCCAGCACCAGCCTCAGCACAGATACGCAGTATTTT.

The chain uses TRBV9 and TRBJ2-7, with D unclear. V lost 0 bases and J 7 bases, leaving 17 bases between the germline ends. CDR3 size: 15 residues. Looked up from germline, CDR1 is SGDLS and CDR2 is YYNGEE. The CDR3 is CASSVAATTYNEQYF. As DNA, the CDR3 is TGTGCCAGCAGCGTAGCCGCAACAACCTACAATGAGCAGTACTTC.

In this sample, this clonotype turned up a few times. CDR3 sequence: CASSESGDPSTDTQYF. The CDR3 DNA reads as TGCGCCAGCAGTGAATCGGGGGACCCCTCCACAGATACGCAGTATTTT. The rearrangement links TRBV10-1 to TRBJ2-3; weak D call: TRBD2 (6 bases). This CDR3 is 16 amino acids long. Between the trimmed V and J ends, which lost 3 bases and 2 bases, there was a span of 15 bases. Germline loops: CDR1 WNHNN, CDR2 SYGVQD (reference sequence).

This clonotype was counted a few times. The chain joins TRBV27 to TRBJ2-7; 7 nucleotides agree with TRBD2. The CDR3 is made up of 15 amino acids. V lost 4 bases to trimming and J lost 3 bases; unmatched junction nucleotides: 9. Looked up from germline, CDR1 is MNHEY and CDR2 is SMNVEV (reference sequence). The CDR3 DNA reads as TGTGCCAGCAGTTCATTTGGGCTAGCGGACTACGAGCAGTACTTC. Its protein product is CASSSFGLADYEQYF.

In its sample, this clonotype was seen many times. This may be a read error: a much more frequent sequence differs by one nucleotide. The chain uses TRBV7-9 and TRBJ2-1; no definite D call. The DNA end favors TRBJ2-7, so the J call may be wrong. There are 16 residues in the CDR3. Looked up from germline, CDR1 is SEHNR and CDR2 is FQNEAQ (reference sequence). The CDR3 is CASSLIGVSSYNEQYF. CDR3 coding DNA: TGTGCCAGCAGCTTAATCGGAGTTAGCTCCTACAATGAGCAGTACTTC.

J is TRBJ2-5 and V is TRBV4-2; 7 nucleotides match TRBD1. The V gene end was trimmed by 1 base and the J gene end by 0 bases; junction bases not matched to a gene: 5. CDR3 size: 16 residues. CDR1 LGHNA and CDR2 YNFKEQ come from the germline V gene. The CDR3 DNA reads TGTGCCAGCAGCCAAGTCTGGGGACAGTACCAAGAGACCCAGTACTTC. Translation gives CASSQVWGQYQETQYF.

This clonotype was seen just once. A read error is possible here, since a much larger clone lies one base away. The rearrangement joins TRBV7-9 to TRBJ2-7; 7 nucleotides agree with TRBD1. Germline values: CDR1 SEHNR, CDR2 FQNEAQ (reference sequence). The CDR3 contains 14 residues. The V segment lost 5 bases and the J segment 2 bases; nucleotides outside the gene matches: 6. The CDR3 sequence: CASSVPGTAYEQYF. CDR3 sequence (DNA): TGTGCCAGCAGCGTCCCCGGGACAGCCTACGAGCAGTACTTC.

The CDR3 bases are TGTGCCAGCAGACCGGGTGGGACGAATACGCAGTATTTT. Protein sequence: CASRPGGTNTQYF. V is TRBV3-1 and J is TRBJ2-3; either TRBD1 or TRBD2 may supply D (5 bases each). CDR1 is LGHDT and CDR2 is YNNKEL in the germline V gene (reference sequence). Trimming took 6 bases from V and 7 from J, leaving 14 bases between them. This CDR3 spans 13 amino acids.

This clonotype was detected once. The chain uses TRBV29-1 and TRBJ1-2; the D gene is possibly TRBD1 (5 bases). The V gene lost 2 bases and the J gene lost 4 bases, with 8 bases spanning the gap. The CDR3 runs to 12 residues. Germline CDR1 and CDR2: SQVTM and ANQGSEA. The CDR3 coding sequence is TGCAGCGTTGAACAGACAGCCTATGGCTACACCTTC. Amino acids: CSVEQTAYGYTF.

The chain links TRBV20-1 to TRBJ2-7; 8 nucleotides align to TRBD2. Germline CDR1 is DFQATT and CDR2 is SNEGSKA (reference sequence). V shed 6 bases, J shed 1 base, and the junction held 14 bases outside the gene matches. The CDR3 length is 16 residues. Here the CDR3 DNA reads TGCAGTGCCCCACCTTTAGGGGCGGGGGGATCCTACGAGCAGTACTTC. This gives the protein CSAPPLGAGGSYEQYF.

This clonotype was seen a few times. The J gene is TRBJ2-5, the V gene TRBV21-1; TRBD2, the table's D call, lacks a check against the DNA. TRBV21-1 is described as a pseudogene. The CDR3 extends over 16 amino acids. The CDR3 DNA sequence: TGTGCCAGCAGCAATGTGATAGCGGAAAGGCAAGAGACCCAGTACTTC. This sequence encodes CASSNVIAERQETQYF.

On this clonotype itself: The junction departs from germline at one end; a sequencing error may be responsible. This chain joins TRBV7-3 and TRBJ2-7; weak D call: TRBD1 (5 bases). This CDR3 contains 14 residues. Germline CDR1 SGHTA, CDR2 FQGTGA. The CDR3 protein is CTSSLTTVSYEQYF. In DNA, the CDR3 is TGTACCAGCAGCCTAACGACAGTTTCCTACGAGCAGTACTTC.